These 24 T cell receptor beta chains share one sample of origin, sequenced in a study of T cells in pancreatic ductal adenocarcinoma. Surgery without prior neoadjuvant therapy was the treatment of the selected pancreatic ductal adenocarcinoma patients. TCRdb's copy holds only in-frame clones and misses some; the assay was immunoSEQ multiplex PCR. This table has about 97,000 clones, roughly 96% appearing once. Source material: PBMCs. These receptors were collected from a human donor with pancreatic ductal adenocarcinoma.

This CDR3 is CASSTNSGGTDTQYF. The CDR3 DNA sequence: TGTGCCAGTAGTACTAACAGTGGTGGTACAGATACGCAGTATTTT. This chain uses TRBV19 with TRBJ2-3; D unresolved. The germline CDR1 and CDR2 sequences are LNHDA and SQIVND (reference sequence). V shed 4 bases and J shed 3 bases, with 14 bases lying between them. The CDR3 is made up of 15 amino acids.

V usage is TRBV19 and J usage is TRBJ2-7; no definite D call. V lost 5 bases and J 1 base, leaving 15 bases between the germline ends. The CDR3 sequence is 15 residues long. The germline gives CDR1 LNHDA, CDR2 SQIVND (reference sequence). CDR3 nucleotides: TGTGCCAGTAGTCCCTCAGACTCGCCATCCTACGAGCAGTACTTC. Its protein is CASSPSDSPSYEQYF.

The chain has TRBV5-1 and TRBJ2-7, with TRBD2 identical over 8 bases. CDR3 length equals 19 residues. The J segment lost 3 bases and the V segment lost 1 base, leaving 18 bases of the junction unmatched. Germline values: CDR1 SGHRS, CDR2 YFSETQ. The CDR3 DNA is TGCGCCAGCAGCTTGAGCCCGGGGGCCTGGGCTAGCGGGTTCTACGAGCAGTACTTC. As protein: CASSLSPGAWASGFYEQYF.

V and J are TRBV28 and TRBJ2-7; 13 nucleotides align to TRBD2. With 3 bases clipped from V and 2 bases from J, the junction kept 10 bases outside the gene matches. In germline, CDR1 is MDHEN, CDR2 SYDVKM. The CDR3 runs 18 residues. Here the CDR3 reads CASSFIGLAGEGAYEQYF. For the CDR3, the DNA is TGTGCCAGCAGTTTTATCGGACTAGCGGGAGAAGGGGCCTACGAGCAGTACTTC.

The gene calls are TRBV5-6 and TRBJ1-1; the match to TRBD1 covers 8 bases. CDR1 is SGHDT, CDR2 YYEEEE, per germline. CDR3 size: 18 residues. The trim removed 0 bases at V and 5 bases at J, leaving 15 bases unmatched. This CDR3 is CASSLVAPIGQGGTEAFF. CDR3 nucleotide sequence: TGTGCCAGCAGCTTGGTCGCACCGATAGGACAGGGCGGAACTGAAGCTTTCTTT.

This rearrangement joins TRBV30 to TRBJ2-7; weak D call: TRBD1 (5 bases). CDR1 GTSNPN and CDR2 SVGIG come from the germline V gene (reference sequence). Trimming shortened V by 4 bases and J by 2 bases, and 18 bases separated the two germline ends. This CDR3 is 15 amino acids long. Written as DNA, the CDR3 is TGTGCCTGGACTCCCCGGTTAGGACATGCCTACGAGCAGTACTTC. It translates to CAWTPRLGHAYEQYF.

The chain uses TRBV14 and TRBJ2-1; 11 bases are shared with TRBD2. V shed 1 base, J shed 10 bases, and the junction held 6 bases outside the gene matches. CDR3 length: 15 amino acids. CDR1 and CDR2 (germline): SGHDN, FVKESK. The CDR3 spells CASSQAGLAGYEQFF. The DNA of the CDR3 is TGTGCCAGCAGCCAAGCCGGACTAGCGGGTTACGAGCAGTTCTTC.

As DNA, the CDR3 is TGTGCCTGGGCGAGACAGGGGCCAGAGACCCAGTACTTC. Translating it yields CAWARQGPETQYF. This rearrangement joins TRBV30 to TRBJ2-5, with TRBD1 matching 8 bases. The CDR3 totals 13 residues. V lost 5 bases to trimming and J lost 4 bases; unmatched junction nucleotides: 6. Germline V gene lookup returns CDR1 GTSNPN and CDR2 SVGIG (reference sequence).

J is TRBJ2-2 and V is TRBV5-1; no clear D gene. The CDR3 is made up of 12 amino acids. Trimming shortened V by 4 bases and J by 6 bases, and 7 bases separated the two germline ends. In germline, CDR1 is SGHRS, CDR2 YFSETQ. In DNA form, the CDR3 reads TGCGCCAGCAGCCCCACTTCCGGGGAGCTGTTTTTT. Protein product: CASSPTSGELFF.

The table lists this clone with a count of one. This rearrangement joins TRBV7-9 to TRBJ2-7; 8 nucleotides agree with TRBD1. CDR1 SEHNR and CDR2 FQNEAQ come from the germline V gene (reference sequence). CDR3 length: 16 residues. J gave up 4 bases and V 5 bases, and 13 bases lay outside the gene matches. Written as DNA, the CDR3 is TGTGCCAGCAGCCCATGGACAGGGAGGATGGTGTACGAGCAGTACTTC. This sequence encodes CASSPWTGRMVYEQYF.

The rearrangement links TRBV27 to TRBJ1-1; the match to TRBD1 covers 7 bases. The V and J ends lost 4 bases and 4 bases, in that order; junction bases with no gene match: 6. CDR3 length: 14 amino acids. The germline CDR1 and CDR2 sequences are MNHEY and SMNVEV (reference sequence). The CDR3 region has the DNA TGTGCCAGCAGTTCAGGGACAGCCCTCACTGAAGCTTTCTTT. This gives the protein CASSSGTALTEAFF.

The rearrangement joins TRBV30 to TRBJ2-2, with D perhaps matching TRBD2 (5 bases). Trimming cost V 0 bases and J 7 bases, with 18 bases left between them. The CDR3 is 16 amino acids. Germline V lookup: CDR1 GTSNPN, CDR2 SVGIG (reference sequence). CDR3 sequence (DNA): TGTGCCTGGAGTGTACGGCCCGATAGCGCCGTCGGGGAGCTGTTTTTT. Translation: CAWSVRPDSAVGELFF.

V is TRBV4-1 and J is TRBJ2-2; the match to TRBD1 covers 8 bases. The CDR3 is 16 residues long. CDR1 is MGHRA and CDR2 is YSYEKL in the germline V gene. The J segment lost 4 bases and the V segment lost 4 bases, leaving 8 bases of the junction unmatched. This chain's CDR3 is CASSPGQVFSTGELFF. The CDR3 DNA sequence: TGCGCCAGCAGCCCGGGACAGGTGTTTAGCACCGGGGAGCTGTTTTTT.

The chain couples TRBV6-6 to TRBJ2-5, with 8 bases matching TRBD2. The germline V gene has CDR1 MNHNY and CDR2 SVGAGI (reference sequence). CDR3 length: 13 amino acids. Trimming removed 7 bases from V and 9 bases from J; junction bases left unmatched: 10. CDR3 DNA sequence: TGTGCCAGCACGGGAGGGAGGGGAAGAGCCCAGTACTTC. It codes for CASTGGRGRAQYF.

The rearrangement joins TRBV5-1 to TRBJ2-3; 7 positions agree with TRBD2. Trimming removed 5 bases from V and 5 bases from J; junction bases left unmatched: 14. The CDR3 is made up of 16 amino acids. Germline V CDR1 and CDR2: SGHRS, YFSETQ. The CDR3 sequence: CASRVLAAIIEDTQYF. The DNA of the CDR3 is TGCGCCAGCAGGGTCCTAGCGGCTATTATTGAAGATACGCAGTATTTT.

The chain carries TRBV10-3 and TRBJ2-5, with TRBD1 matching 7 bases. Germline CDR1 and CDR2: ENHRY and SYGVKD. This CDR3 contains 15 residues. V shed 4 bases and J 2 bases; nucleotides not matched to a gene: 7. The CDR3 bases are TGTGCCATCAGTGGGAACAGGGGTGGGCAAGAGACCCAGTACTTC. Its translation is CAISGNRGGQETQYF.

This clone was seen once. J is TRBJ2-3 and V is TRBV5-4; 7 bases are a match to TRBD2. Unmatched junction bases numbered 6, after V lost 2 bases and J lost 6 bases. The CDR3 spans 14 residues. Germline assignment: CDR1 SGHNT and CDR2 YYREEE (reference sequence). In nucleotides, the CDR3 is TGTGCCAGCAGCTTAAGCGGGACGAGTGATACGCAGTATTTT. This sequence encodes CASSLSGTSDTQYF.

The chain has TRBV5-5 and TRBJ1-5; no definite D call. The CDR3 sequence is 15 residues long. From germline, CDR1 is SGHKS and CDR2 YYEKEE (reference sequence). Trimming pared 4 bases from V and 7 bases from J, leaving 18 bases between. CDR3 sequence (DNA): TGTGCCAGCAGCGGAGATGCGGGAATTGGGCAGCCCCAGCATTTT. Its translation: CASSGDAGIGQPQHF.

The chain uses TRBV4-2 and TRBJ2-7, with TRBD1 as a possible D gene (6 bases). This CDR3 has 15 residues. Germline V gives CDR1 LGHNA, CDR2 YNFKEQ. V was shortened by 0 bases and J by 2 bases, with 11 bases between the two germline ends. CDR3 sequence: CASSQDQGRAYEQYF. In DNA form, the CDR3 reads TGTGCCAGCAGCCAAGATCAGGGGCGAGCCTACGAGCAGTACTTC.

The rearrangement links TRBV28 to TRBJ2-4, with D tentatively TRBD1 (6 bases). Trimming shortened V by 6 bases and J by 0 bases, and 12 bases separated the two germline ends. The CDR3 contains 15 residues. Germline lookup yields CDR1 MDHEN and CDR2 SYDVKM. CDR3 protein: CASSRDIPAKNIQYF. CDR3 DNA sequence: TGTGCCAGCAGCAGGGACATCCCAGCCAAAAACATTCAGTACTTC.

The genes are TRBV7-8 and TRBJ1-5; 7 bases align to TRBD1. The junction had 4 bases not matched to a gene; V was cut back by 1 base and J by 7 bases. The length of the CDR3 is 14 residues. From germline, CDR1 is SGHVS and CDR2 FQNEAQ. For the CDR3, the DNA is TGTGCCAGCAGCTTAGTAGGGGGCGGCCAGCCCCAGCATTTT. Translated: CASSLVGGGQPQHF.

The chain uses TRBV5-1 and TRBJ1-2; a weak D match, TRBD1 (5 bases). Trimming stripped 1 base from V and 6 bases from J, with 13 bases between. The CDR3 loop spans 14 amino acids. CDR1 and CDR2 from the germline V gene are SGHRS and YFSETQ. The CDR3 sequence is CASSLTGSVNGYTF. The CDR3 bases are TGCGCCAGCAGCTTGACAGGCTCGGTGAATGGCTACACCTTC.

The chain employs TRBV7-9 and TRBJ2-7, with a weak D call TRBD2 (6 bases). Germline values: CDR1 SEHNR, CDR2 FQNEAQ (reference sequence). Deletions cut 3 bases from V and 3 bases from J, with 9 bases between. This CDR3 spans 13 amino acids. The CDR3 sequence is CASSLGGLYEQYF. CDR3 sequence (DNA): TGTGCCAGCAGCTTGGGGGGACTCTACGAGCAGTACTTC.

This rearrangement joins TRBV27 to TRBJ1-4; D is undetermined. Per germline, CDR1 MNHEY and CDR2 SMNVEV (reference sequence). V lost 8 bases, J lost 4 bases, and 11 bases lay in between. This CDR3 is 13 amino acids long. The DNA for the CDR3 is TGTGCCAGCGCCCGGCAGGTTAATGAAAAACTGTTTTTT. Translation gives CASARQVNEKLFF.